This T cell receptor beta chain was observed in a study of blood T cell repertoires in COVID-19. Turning to the study itself: Sources were T cells, B-cell-depleted T cells, or PBMCs; the material itself was cDNA or gDNA.

This CDR3 is 17 amino acids long. Germline CDR1 reads KGHSH; CDR2 reads LQKENI. The V gene lost 2 bases and the J gene lost 5 bases, with 18 bases spanning the gap. In assigning cohorts, the study relied on participant-reported clinical history. Generated by immunoSEQ multiplex PCR, the TCRdb table keeps only in-frame clones and is missing some. The sample has over 150,000 clones; about 88% are singletons. The rearrangement joins TRBV18 to TRBJ2-2, with a weak D call TRBD2 (5 bases). The origin of this receptor is a woman between 18 and 29 years old who had recovered from COVID-19. The sequenced sample consisted of PBMCs or T cells enriched from blood (not recorded which). CDR3 DNA: TGTGCCAGCTCACCATTTTCAGCGGTAGTAATAACCGGGGAGCTGTTTTTT. This encodes CASSPFSAVVITGELFF.